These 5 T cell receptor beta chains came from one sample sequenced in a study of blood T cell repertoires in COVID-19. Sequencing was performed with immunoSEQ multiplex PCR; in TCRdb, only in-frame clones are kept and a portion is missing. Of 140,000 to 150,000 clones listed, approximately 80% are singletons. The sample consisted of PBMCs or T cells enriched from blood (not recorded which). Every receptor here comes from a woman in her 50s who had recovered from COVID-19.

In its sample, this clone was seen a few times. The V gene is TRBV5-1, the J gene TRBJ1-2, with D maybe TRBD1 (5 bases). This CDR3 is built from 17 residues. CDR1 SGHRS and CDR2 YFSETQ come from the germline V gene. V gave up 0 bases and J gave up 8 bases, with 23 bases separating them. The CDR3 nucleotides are TGCGCCAGCAGCTTGGGGCCCTCAGACAGAATTTCGGGCGGCTACACCTTC. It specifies CASSLGPSDRISGGYTF. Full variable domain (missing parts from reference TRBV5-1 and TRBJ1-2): KAGVTQTPRYLIKTRGQQVTLSCSPISGHRSVSWYQQTPGQGLQFLFEYFSETQRNKGNFPGRFSGRQFSNSRSEMNVSTLELGDSALYLCASSLGPSDRISGGYTFGSGTRLTVV.

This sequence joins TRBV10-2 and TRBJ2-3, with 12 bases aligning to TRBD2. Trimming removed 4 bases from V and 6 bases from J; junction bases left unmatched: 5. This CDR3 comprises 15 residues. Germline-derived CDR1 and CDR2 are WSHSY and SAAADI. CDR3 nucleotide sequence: TGCGCCAGCAGTGGACTAGCGGGGGCATGGGATACGCAGTATTTT. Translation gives CASSGLAGAWDTQYF.

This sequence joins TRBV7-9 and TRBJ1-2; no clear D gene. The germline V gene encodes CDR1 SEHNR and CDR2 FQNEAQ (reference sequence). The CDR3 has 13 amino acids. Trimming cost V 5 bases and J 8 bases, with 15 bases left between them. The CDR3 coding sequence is TGTGCCAGCAGCCCTCCTCGACACCGGGGCTACACCTTC. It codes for CASSPPRHRGYTF.

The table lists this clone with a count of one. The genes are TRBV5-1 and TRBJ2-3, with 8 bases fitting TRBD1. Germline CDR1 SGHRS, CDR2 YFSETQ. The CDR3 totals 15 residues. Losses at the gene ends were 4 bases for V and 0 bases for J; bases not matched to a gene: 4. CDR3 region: CASSPGQGSTDTQYF. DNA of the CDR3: TGCGCCAGCAGCCCAGGACAGGGTAGCACAGATACGCAGTATTTT.

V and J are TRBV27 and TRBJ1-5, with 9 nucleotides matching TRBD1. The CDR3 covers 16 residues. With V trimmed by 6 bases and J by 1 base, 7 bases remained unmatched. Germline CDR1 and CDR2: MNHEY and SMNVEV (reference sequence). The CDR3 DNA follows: TGTGCCAGCAGCTCCAGTGGGACAGGGAGCAATCAGCCCCAGCATTTT. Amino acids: CASSSSGTGSNQPQHF.